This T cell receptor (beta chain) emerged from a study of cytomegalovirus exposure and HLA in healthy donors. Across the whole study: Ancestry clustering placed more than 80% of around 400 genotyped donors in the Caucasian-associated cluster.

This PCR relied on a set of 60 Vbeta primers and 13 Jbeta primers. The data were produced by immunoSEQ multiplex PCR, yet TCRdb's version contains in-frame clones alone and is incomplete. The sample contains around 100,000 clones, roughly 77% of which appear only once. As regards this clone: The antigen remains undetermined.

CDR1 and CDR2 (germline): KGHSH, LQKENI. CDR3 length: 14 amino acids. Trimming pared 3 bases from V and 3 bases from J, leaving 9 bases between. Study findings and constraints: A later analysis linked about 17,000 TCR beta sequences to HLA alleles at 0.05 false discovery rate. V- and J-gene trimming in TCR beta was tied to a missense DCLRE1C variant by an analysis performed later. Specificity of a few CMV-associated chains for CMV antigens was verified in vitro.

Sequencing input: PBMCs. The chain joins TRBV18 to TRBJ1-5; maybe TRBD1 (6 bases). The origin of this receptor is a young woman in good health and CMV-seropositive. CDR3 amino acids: CASSPGAVNQPQHF. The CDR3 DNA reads TGTGCCAGCTCACCGGGGGCGGTCAATCAGCCCCAGCATTTT. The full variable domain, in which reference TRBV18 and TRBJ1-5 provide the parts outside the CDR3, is NAGVMQNPRHLVRRRGQEARLRCSPMKGHSHVYWYRQLPEEGLKFMVYLQKENIIDESGMPKERFSAEFPKEGPSILRIQQVVRGDSAAYFCASSPGAVNQPQHFGDGTRLSIL.